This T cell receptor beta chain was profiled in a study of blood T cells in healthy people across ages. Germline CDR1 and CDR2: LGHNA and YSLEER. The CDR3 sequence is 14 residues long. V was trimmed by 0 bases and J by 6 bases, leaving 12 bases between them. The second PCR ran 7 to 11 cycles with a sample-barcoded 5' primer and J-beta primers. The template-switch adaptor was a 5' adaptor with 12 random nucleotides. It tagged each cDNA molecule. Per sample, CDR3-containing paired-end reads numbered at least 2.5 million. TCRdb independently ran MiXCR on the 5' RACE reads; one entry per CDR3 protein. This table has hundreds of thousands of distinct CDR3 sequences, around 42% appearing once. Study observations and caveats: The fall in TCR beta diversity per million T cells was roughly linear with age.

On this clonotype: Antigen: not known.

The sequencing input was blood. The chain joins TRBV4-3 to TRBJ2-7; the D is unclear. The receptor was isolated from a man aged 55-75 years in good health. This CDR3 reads CASSQDSALAEQYF. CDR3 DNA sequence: TGCGCCAGCAGCCAAGATAGTGCGTTAGCCGAGCAGTACTTC.